These T cell receptor beta chains were read from a single sample in a study of glioma-infiltrating T cells after dendritic cell vaccination. This table comes from immunoSEQ multiplex PCR, and its TCRdb copy is limited to in-frame clones, with some not included. The sample carries fewer than 110,000 clones, about four fifths recorded once. The sequenced sample was blood, obtained before dendritic cell vaccination. The receptors stem from a human donor with glioblastoma. CDR3s include the opening cysteine and the closing phenylalanine or tryptophan. The order of the fields is clone size, V gene, J gene, CDR3 protein. Where a row states a size, it is once, few, many or the class of an expanded clone; other rows omit it.

size: -
V: TRBV12-5
J: TRBJ1-5
CDR3: CASGKGGAISNQPQHF

size: -
V: TRBV9
J: TRBJ2-3
CDR3: CASSVDQDTQYF

size: -
V: TRBV5-6
J: TRBJ1-2
CDR3: CASSLEETVYGYTF

size: -
V: TRBV5-1
J: TRBJ2-1
CDR3: CGTRWGDSYNEQFF

size: once
V: TRBV25-1
J: TRBJ1-1
CDR3: CASIPPRNTEAFF

size: many
V: TRBV7-2
J: TRBJ2-1
CDR3: CASSLESPFEQFF

size: -
V: TRBV7-8
J: TRBJ1-6
CDR3: CASSSTTYRGEESPLHF

size: -
V: TRBV7-9
J: TRBJ2-7
CDR3: CASSFRTTYEQYF

size: -
V: TRBV10-3
J: TRBJ2-1
CDR3: CAISGFQVQFF

size: once
V: TRBV7-6
J: TRBJ2-2
CDR3: CASSLSGTSANTGELFF

size: -
V: TRBV6-5
J: TRBJ1-2
CDR3: CASSYSMQGPNYGYTF

size: -
V: TRBV10-2
J: TRBJ2-7
CDR3: CASAEVREEAYEQYF

size: -
V: TRBV11-3
J: TRBJ1-6
CDR3: CASRATIADSPPLHF

size: -
V: TRBV19
J: TRBJ1-2
CDR3: CASSIALNYGYTF

size: -
V: TRBV2
J: TRBJ2-1
CDR3: CASSSTSGGANEQFF

size: few
V: TRBV4-1
J: TRBJ2-1
CDR3: CASSRPGGSGNEQFF

size: few
V: TRBV19
J: TRBJ1-6
CDR3: CASSLTGGGSPLHF

size: -
V: TRBV6-4
J: TRBJ2-1
CDR3: CASSVTVFSNEQFF

size: once
V: TRBV18
J: TRBJ2-2
CDR3: CASSPEVNTGELFF

size: -
V: TRBV29-1
J: TRBJ1-2
CDR3: CSVTGKYGYTF

size: -
V: TRBV5-6
J: TRBJ1-1
CDR3: CASSLMTLNTEAFF

size: once
V: TRBV9
J: TRBJ2-1
CDR3: CASSVATGVGEQFF

size: -
V: TRBV5-1
J: TRBJ1-1
CDR3: CASSLLQTNTEAFF

size: -
V: TRBV19
J: TRBJ2-1
CDR3: CASSIEPGEQFF

size: -
V: TRBV2
J: TRBJ2-2
CDR3: CATLSELAGTTGELFF

size: -
V: TRBV7-3
J: TRBJ2-7
CDR3: CASSLTAGDVSYEQYF

size: -
V: TRBV15
J: TRBJ1-1
CDR3: CATSRDKSGGLTEAFF

size: -
V: TRBV27
J: TRBJ1-2
CDR3: CASSSGSDGYTF

size: -
V: TRBV6-5
J: TRBJ1-5
CDR3: CASSPGTGNQPQHF

size: few
V: TRBV18
J: TRBJ1-5
CDR3: CASSPLALSNQPQHF

size: once
V: TRBV6-6
J: TRBJ2-7
CDR3: CATKTSGVSYEQYF

size: -
V: TRBV4-3
J: TRBJ2-3
CDR3: CASSQNSGGGTDTQYF